These 27 T cell receptor beta chains originate from one sample sequenced in a study of blood T cell repertoires in COVID-19. TCRdb's table, derived via immunoSEQ multiplex PCR, lists solely in-frame clones and lacks some. This table has 130,000 to 150,000 clones, around 81% appearing once. Sequenced material: peripheral blood. These receptors originate from a man aged 55 to 70 with active or convalescent COVID-19.

CDR3 amino acids: CAIRPGGDQETQYF. The CDR3 DNA follows: TGTGCCATCCGACCGGGAGGGGACCAAGAGACCCAGTACTTC. This sequence joins TRBV10-3 and TRBJ2-5; 8 nucleotides match TRBD2. CDR3 length equals 14 residues. V gave up 8 bases and J gave up 0 bases; unmatched junction bases: 5. The germline V gene encodes CDR1 ENHRY and CDR2 SYGVKD.

V and J are TRBV10-3 and TRBJ2-2; no firm D call. Trimming removed 10 bases at V and 4 bases at J, with 16 bases between. Germline V CDR1 and CDR2: ENHRY, SYGVKD. CDR3 length: 14 residues. This CDR3 reads CASGTPQATGELFF. For the CDR3, the DNA is TGTGCCAGCGGAACTCCCCAAGCCACCGGGGAGCTGTTTTTT.

This chain links TRBV4-3 with TRBJ2-4; D is unresolved. Germline V gene data show CDR1 as LGHNA and CDR2 as YSLEER. V was pared by 0 bases and J by 7 bases, with 7 bases between. The CDR3 is 13 amino acids. The CDR3 loop is CASSQDHGNIQYF. The DNA of the CDR3 is TGCGCCAGCAGCCAAGATCATGGCAACATTCAGTACTTC.

The genes are TRBV27 and TRBJ2-2; a possible D gene is TRBD1 (6 bases). V lost 2 bases, J lost 7 bases, and 11 bases lay in between. Germline values: CDR1 MNHEY, CDR2 SMNVEV (reference sequence). The CDR3 is 14 amino acids. CDR3 in DNA: TGTGCCAGCAGTTTAGGGGGCCTGATCGGGGAGCTGTTTTTT. Translated: CASSLGGLIGELFF.

The chain uses TRBV6-2 or TRBV6-3 and TRBJ2-4, with D perhaps TRBD2 (7 bases). The CDR3 spans 14 residues. Trimming took off 5 bases at V and 7 bases at J, with 15 bases between the two ends. The germline V gene has CDR1 MNHEY and CDR2 SVGEGT. The CDR3 DNA sequence: TGTGCCAGCAGTCGGACGGGGGGCCGGAACATTCAGTACTTC. This codes for CASSRTGGRNIQYF.

The rearrangement uses TRBV24-1 and TRBJ2-2; perhaps TRBD1 as D (7 bases). Germline V lookup: CDR1 KGHDR, CDR2 SFDVKD. This CDR3 contains 14 residues. Trimming removed 9 bases at V and 4 bases at J, with 14 bases between. The CDR3 coding sequence is TGTGCCACCGGACACAGGGGAGGCACCGGGGAGCTGTTTTTT. Translated: CATGHRGGTGELFF.

The chain combines TRBV9 with TRBJ2-1; 7 bases line up with TRBD2. The CDR3 is 17 amino acids. After removal of 4 bases from V and 0 bases from J, the junction contained 10 bases not matched to a gene. Germline CDR1 is SGDLS and CDR2 is YYNGEE. The chain's CDR3 is CASSFLTSVSSYNEQFF. The CDR3 coding sequence is TGTGCCAGCAGCTTTCTCACTAGCGTTAGCTCCTACAATGAGCAGTTCTTC.

This rearrangement joins TRBV19 to TRBJ1-5; D remains ambiguous. V was cut by 9 bases and J by 2 bases, with 14 bases left in between. This CDR3 is built from 14 residues. Per the germline V gene, CDR1 is LNHDA and CDR2 is SQIVND (reference sequence). In nucleotides, the CDR3 is TGTGCCAGCCAGCTGTACCAGGGCAATCAGCCCCAGCATTTT. Protein: CASQLYQGNQPQHF.

The genes are TRBV7-9 and TRBJ2-1; D ambiguous. The V end was cut by 1 base, the J end by 4 bases, with 14 bases between. Per germline, CDR1 SEHNR and CDR2 FQNEAQ (reference sequence). The CDR3 totals 16 residues. CDR3 sequence (DNA): TGTGCCAGCAGCTTAGTCCGAGGTCTTTTGTACAATGAGCAGTTCTTC. Residues: CASSLVRGLLYNEQFF.

V gene TRBV13 combines with J gene TRBJ2-2, with TRBD2 matching over 14 bases. Germline CDR1 PRHDT, CDR2 FYEKMQ (reference sequence). The CDR3 totals 17 residues. Germline trimming cut 5 bases from V and 2 bases from J; bases unmatched to any gene: 4. The CDR3 bases are TGTGCCAGCAGCCGGGGACTAGCGGGAGTTAACACCGGGGAGCTGTTTTTT. This encodes CASSRGLAGVNTGELFF.

The genes are TRBV5-1 and TRBJ1-3, with TRBD1 as a possible D gene (6 bases). Germline V gene lookup returns CDR1 SGHRS and CDR2 YFSETQ. This CDR3 comprises 16 residues. V was shortened by 3 bases and J by 0 bases, with 13 bases between the two germline ends. The CDR3 is CASSYGGRISGNTIYF. The DNA for the CDR3 is TGCGCCAGCAGCTACGGGGGGCGCATCTCTGGAAACACCATATATTTT.

V and J are TRBV20-1 and TRBJ1-1; 8 positions agree with TRBD1. There are 11 residues in the CDR3. The V segment lost 5 bases and the J segment 8 bases; nucleotides outside the gene matches: 4. Germline-derived CDR1 and CDR2 are DFQATT and SNEGSKA (reference sequence). The DNA for the CDR3 is TGCAGTGCTCGACGGACAGGGGAAGCTTTCTTT. It translates to CSARRTGEAFF.

The genes are TRBV24-1 and TRBJ1-5; perhaps TRBD1 as D (5 bases). Trimming pared 8 bases from V and 4 bases from J, leaving 11 bases between. The CDR3 runs to 13 residues. Germline lookup yields CDR1 KGHDR and CDR2 SFDVKD. CDR3 DNA: TGTGCCACCACCGGGGGGAGAAATCAGCCCCAGCATTTT. Translating it yields CATTGGRNQPQHF.

The chain couples TRBV11-2 to TRBJ2-2; D not certain. This CDR3 comprises 14 residues. Between the trimmed V and J ends, which lost 4 bases and 6 bases, there was a span of 12 bases. Germline CDR1 is SGHAT and CDR2 is FQNNGV. The CDR3 nucleotides are TGTGCCAGCAGCTCCGCTCCCTCGGCCGGGGAGCTGTTTTTT. It encodes CASSSAPSAGELFF.

The rearrangement joins TRBV2 to TRBJ2-1; D gene ambiguous. The V gene's germline CDR1 is SNHLY and CDR2 FYNNEI. CDR3 size: 17 residues. Trimming took off 4 bases at V and 2 bases at J, with 18 bases between the two ends. The CDR3 loop reads CASSALVPNPTYNEQFF. The CDR3 DNA follows: TGTGCCAGCAGTGCTCTGGTACCCAACCCTACCTACAATGAGCAGTTCTTC.

J is TRBJ2-5 and V is TRBV7-3, with 7 bases matching TRBD1. This CDR3 contains 14 residues. The V and J ends lost 5 bases and 2 bases, in that order; junction bases with no gene match: 5. Germline CDR1 reads SGHTA; CDR2 reads FQGTGA. CDR3 DNA sequence: TGTGCCAGCAGCCCAGGGGGTAAACAAGAGACCCAGTACTTC. Its translation: CASSPGGKQETQYF.

The V and J genes are TRBV19 and TRBJ2-5, with 7 positions matching TRBD1. The CDR3 spans 12 residues. With V trimmed by 5 bases and J by 5 bases, 2 bases remained unmatched. Germline V gives CDR1 LNHDA, CDR2 SQIVND (reference sequence). CDR3 sequence: CASSDRVETQYF. The CDR3 DNA follows: TGTGCCAGTAGTGACAGGGTGGAGACCCAGTACTTC.

This chain links TRBV2 with TRBJ1-2; D may be TRBD1 (5 bases). The V gene lost 2 bases and the J gene lost 6 bases, with 16 bases spanning the gap. Germline V gene lookup returns CDR1 SNHLY and CDR2 FYNNEI. The CDR3 totals 15 residues. The CDR3 spells CASSEFRQGNDGYTF. CDR3 bases: TGTGCCAGCAGTGAATTTAGGCAGGGAAACGATGGCTACACCTTC.

This chain links TRBV28 with TRBJ1-2; no clear D. This CDR3 spans 14 amino acids. Between the trimmed V and J ends, which lost 8 bases and 4 bases, there was a span of 17 bases. Germline values: CDR1 MDHEN, CDR2 SYDVKM. DNA of the CDR3: TGTGCCAGCTGGTCCCAAGGCGGCGGCTATGGCTACACCTTC. It translates to CASWSQGGGYGYTF.

The chain has TRBV9 and TRBJ1-2; 8 bases agree with TRBD1. The junction had 5 bases not matched to a gene; V was cut back by 0 bases and J by 7 bases. The CDR3 is 14 residues long. CDR1 is SGDLS, CDR2 YYNGEE, per germline. As DNA, the CDR3 is TGTGCCAGCAGCGTAGCGCAGGGGGCAGGTGGCTACACCTTC. Translation gives CASSVAQGAGGYTF.

The chain combines TRBV18 with TRBJ1-2; D not certain. Trimming took 4 bases from V and 4 from J, leaving 16 bases between them. The CDR3 has 15 residues. Germline loops: CDR1 KGHSH, CDR2 LQKENI. CDR3 region: CASSHRGGSFYGYTF. As DNA, the CDR3 is TGTGCCAGCTCACACCGGGGAGGTTCGTTCTATGGCTACACCTTC.

The rearrangement uses TRBV5-5 and TRBJ1-4; tentative D call: TRBD1 (6 bases). Germline V gives CDR1 SGHKS, CDR2 YYEKEE (reference sequence). The CDR3 runs 15 residues. The V end was cut by 4 bases, the J end by 7 bases, with 17 bases between. CDR3 in DNA: TGTGCCAGCAGCCACTCCAGGGGAAGCGGTGAAAAACTGTTTTTT. It specifies CASSHSRGSGEKLFF.

The rearrangement joins TRBV11-2 to TRBJ1-1; TRBD1 agrees at 9 bases. The CDR3 is 16 amino acids. V gave up 4 bases and J gave up 2 bases; unmatched junction bases: 8. Germline CDR1 SGHAT, CDR2 FQNNGV. The CDR3 region is CASSSDRGWGNTEAFF. The DNA of the CDR3 is TGTGCCAGCAGCTCGGACAGGGGATGGGGAAACACTGAAGCTTTCTTT.

J is TRBJ2-3 and V is TRBV7-9; D gene uncertain. CDR1 is SEHNR, CDR2 FQNEAQ, per germline (reference sequence). Trimming removed 3 bases from V and 0 bases from J, with 10 bases in between. The CDR3 sequence is 15 residues long. CDR3 sequence (DNA): TGTGCCAGCAGCTTGGGCCCGGCGAGCACAGATACGCAGTATTTT. It codes for CASSLGPASTDTQYF.

This rearrangement joins TRBV18 to TRBJ1-1; 7 bases agree with TRBD1. Germline CDR1 KGHSH, CDR2 LQKENI. This CDR3 spans 13 amino acids. With V trimmed by 6 bases and J by 3 bases, 4 bases remained unmatched. Here the CDR3 DNA reads TGTGCCAGCTCTACAACAGGGGACACTGAAGCTTTCTTT. It codes for CASSTTGDTEAFF.

V is TRBV3-1 (or the pseudogene TRBV3-2) and J is TRBJ1-1; D is ambiguous. CDR1 is LGHDT and CDR2 is YNNKEL in the germline V gene (reference sequence). The CDR3 runs to 13 residues. V lost 4 bases and J 4 bases, leaving 10 bases between the germline ends. The CDR3 DNA is TGTGCCAGCAGCCGAGGTGTATCCACTGAAGCTTTCTTT. Amino acids: CASSRGVSTEAFF.

The V and J genes are TRBV2 and TRBJ2-2, with TRBD2 identical over 7 bases. Germline trimming cut 5 bases from V and 4 bases from J; bases unmatched to any gene: 10. Germline V gene data show CDR1 as SNHLY and CDR2 as FYNNEI. This CDR3 has 16 amino acids. The CDR3 region is CASSTLAAAGTGELFF. CDR3 nucleotide sequence: TGTGCCAGCAGTACCCTAGCGGCGGCGGGCACCGGGGAGCTGTTTTTT.